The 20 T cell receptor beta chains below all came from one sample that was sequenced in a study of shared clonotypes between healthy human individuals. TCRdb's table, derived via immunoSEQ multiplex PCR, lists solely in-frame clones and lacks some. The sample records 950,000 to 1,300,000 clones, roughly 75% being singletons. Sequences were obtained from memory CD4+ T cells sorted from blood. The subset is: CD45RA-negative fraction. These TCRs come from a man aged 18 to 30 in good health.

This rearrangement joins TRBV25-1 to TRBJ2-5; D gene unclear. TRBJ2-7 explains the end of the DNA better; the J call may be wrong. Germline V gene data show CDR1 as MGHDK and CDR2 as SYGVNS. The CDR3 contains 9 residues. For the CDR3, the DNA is TGTGCCATCCTATACGAGCAGTACTTC. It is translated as CAILYEQYF.

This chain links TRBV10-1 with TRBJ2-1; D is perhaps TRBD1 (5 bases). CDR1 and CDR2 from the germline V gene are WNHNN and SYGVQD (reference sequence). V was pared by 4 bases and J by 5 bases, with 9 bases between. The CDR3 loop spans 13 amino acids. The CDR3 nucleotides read TGCGCCAGCAGTGGACAGTACAACAATGAGCAGTTCTTC. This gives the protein CASSGQYNNEQFF.

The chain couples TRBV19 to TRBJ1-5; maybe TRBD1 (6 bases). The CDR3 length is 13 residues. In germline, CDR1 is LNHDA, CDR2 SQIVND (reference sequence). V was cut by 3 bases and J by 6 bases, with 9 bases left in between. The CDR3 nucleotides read TGTGCCAGTAGTATCAGGGGTATTCAGCCCCAGCATTTT. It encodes CASSIRGIQPQHF.

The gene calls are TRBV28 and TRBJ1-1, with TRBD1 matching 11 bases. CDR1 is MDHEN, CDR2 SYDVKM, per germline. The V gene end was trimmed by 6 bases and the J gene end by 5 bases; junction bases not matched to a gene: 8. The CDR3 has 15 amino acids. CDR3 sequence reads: CASRTRGQGATEAFF. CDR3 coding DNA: TGTGCCAGCAGAACCCGTGGACAGGGGGCAACTGAAGCTTTCTTT.

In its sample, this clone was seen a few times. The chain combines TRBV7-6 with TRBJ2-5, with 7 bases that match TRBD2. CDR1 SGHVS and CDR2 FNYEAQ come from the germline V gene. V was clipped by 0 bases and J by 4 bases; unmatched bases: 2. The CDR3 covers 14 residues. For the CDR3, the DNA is TGTGCCAGCAGCTTAGCGACGGGGGGAGAGACCCAGTACTTC. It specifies CASSLATGGETQYF.

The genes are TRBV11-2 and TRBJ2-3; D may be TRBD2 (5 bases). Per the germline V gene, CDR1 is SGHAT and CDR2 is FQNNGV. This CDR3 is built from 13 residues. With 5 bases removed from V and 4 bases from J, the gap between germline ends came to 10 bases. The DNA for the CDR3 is TGTGCCAGCAGCCCCCAACTAGCAGATACGCAGTATTTT. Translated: CASSPQLADTQYF.

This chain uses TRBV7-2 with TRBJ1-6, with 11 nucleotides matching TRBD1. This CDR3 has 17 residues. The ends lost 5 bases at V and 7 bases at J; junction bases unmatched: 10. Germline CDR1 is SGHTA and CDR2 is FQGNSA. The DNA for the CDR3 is TGTGCCAGCAGCCTAACCACCGGGACAGGGGGAAATTCACCCCTCCACTTT. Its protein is CASSLTTGTGGNSPLHF.

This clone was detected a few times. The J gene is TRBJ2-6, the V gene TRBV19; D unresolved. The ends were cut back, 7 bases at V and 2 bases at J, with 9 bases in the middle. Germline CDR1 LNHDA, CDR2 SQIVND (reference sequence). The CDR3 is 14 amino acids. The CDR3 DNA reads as TGTGCCAGTAAGATGTCTGCTGGGGCCAACGTCCTGACTTTC. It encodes CASKMSAGANVLTF.

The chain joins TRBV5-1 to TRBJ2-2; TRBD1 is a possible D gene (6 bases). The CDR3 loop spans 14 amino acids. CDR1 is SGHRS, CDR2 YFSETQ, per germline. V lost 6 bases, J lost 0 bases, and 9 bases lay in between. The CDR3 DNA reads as TGCGCCAGCACTCGGACAGCGAACACCGGGGAGCTGTTTTTT. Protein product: CASTRTANTGELFF.

Written as DNA, the CDR3 is TGTGCCAGCAGCTTGGCCCGAGACCGGGACAGGGGCCAAGAGACCCAGTACTTC. This translates into CASSLARDRDRGQETQYF. This rearrangement joins TRBV5-6 to TRBJ2-5; TRBD1 matches at 10 bases. This CDR3 has 18 residues. Germline trimming cut 0 bases from V and 1 base from J; bases unmatched to any gene: 9. The V gene's germline CDR1 is SGHDT and CDR2 YYEEEE. Drawing the rest from reference TRBV5-6 and TRBJ2-5, the complete variable domain is DAGVTQSPTHLIKTRGQQVTLRCSPKSGHDTVSWYQQALGQGPQFIFQYYEEEERQRGNFPDRFSGHQFPNYSSELNVNALLLGDSALYLCASSLARDRDRGQETQYFGPGTRLLVL.

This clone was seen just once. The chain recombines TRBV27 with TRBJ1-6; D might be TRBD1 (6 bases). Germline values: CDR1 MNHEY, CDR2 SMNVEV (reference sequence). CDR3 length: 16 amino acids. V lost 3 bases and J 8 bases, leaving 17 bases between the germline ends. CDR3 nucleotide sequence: TGTGCCAGCAGTTTTGTGGGACGGGGGCCTGATTCACCCCTCCACTTT. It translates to CASSFVGRGPDSPLHF.

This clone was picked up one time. The CDR3 bases are TGTGCCAGCAGACGCGGCGACGATAATTCACCCCTCCACTTT. Its translation: CASRRGDDNSPLHF. The rearrangement links TRBV6-6 to TRBJ1-6; D call uncertain. V gave up 6 bases and J gave up 5 bases, with 11 bases separating them. CDR1 and CDR2 from the germline V gene are MNHNY and SVGAGI (reference sequence). The CDR3 sequence is 14 residues long.

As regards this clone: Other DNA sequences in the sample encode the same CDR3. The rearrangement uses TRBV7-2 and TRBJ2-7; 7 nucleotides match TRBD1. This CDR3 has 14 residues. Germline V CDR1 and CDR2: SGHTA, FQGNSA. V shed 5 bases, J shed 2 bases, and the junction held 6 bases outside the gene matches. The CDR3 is CASSLGQAPYEQYF. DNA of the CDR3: TGTGCCAGCAGCCTCGGACAGGCCCCCTACGAGCAGTACTTC.

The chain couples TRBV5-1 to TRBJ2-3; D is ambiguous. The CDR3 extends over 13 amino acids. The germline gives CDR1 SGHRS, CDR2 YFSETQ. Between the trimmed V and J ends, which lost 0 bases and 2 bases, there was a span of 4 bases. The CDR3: CASSLVPTDTQYF. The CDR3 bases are TGCGCCAGCAGCTTGGTTCCCACAGATACGCAGTATTTT.

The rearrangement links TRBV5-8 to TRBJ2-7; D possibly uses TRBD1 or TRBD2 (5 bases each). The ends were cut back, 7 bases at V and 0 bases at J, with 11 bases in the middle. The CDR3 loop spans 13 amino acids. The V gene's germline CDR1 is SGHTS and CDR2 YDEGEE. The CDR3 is CASYGAASYEQYF. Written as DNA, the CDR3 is TGTGCCAGCTACGGGGCTGCCTCCTACGAGCAGTACTTC.

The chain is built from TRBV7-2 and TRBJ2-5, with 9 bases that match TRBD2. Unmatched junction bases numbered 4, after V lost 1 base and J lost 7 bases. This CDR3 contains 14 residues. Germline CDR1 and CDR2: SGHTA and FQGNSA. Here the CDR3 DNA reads TGTGCCAGCAGCTTAGGGACTAGCGAGGGGACCCAGTACTTC. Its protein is CASSLGTSEGTQYF.

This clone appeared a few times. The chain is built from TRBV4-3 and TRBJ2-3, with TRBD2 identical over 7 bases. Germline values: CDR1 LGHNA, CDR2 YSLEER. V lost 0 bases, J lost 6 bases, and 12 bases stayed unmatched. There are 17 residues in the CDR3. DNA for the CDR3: TGCGCCAGCAGCCAAGATGGCCGCGGGGGAGTAGGGGATACGCAGTATTTT. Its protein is CASSQDGRGGVGDTQYF.

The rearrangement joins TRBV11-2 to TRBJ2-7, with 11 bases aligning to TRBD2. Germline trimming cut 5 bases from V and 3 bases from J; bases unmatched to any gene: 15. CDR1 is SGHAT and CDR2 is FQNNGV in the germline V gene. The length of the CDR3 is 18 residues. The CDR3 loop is CASSPGASGGYGDYEQYF. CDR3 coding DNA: TGTGCCAGCAGCCCGGGGGCTAGCGGGGGGTACGGAGACTACGAGCAGTACTTC.

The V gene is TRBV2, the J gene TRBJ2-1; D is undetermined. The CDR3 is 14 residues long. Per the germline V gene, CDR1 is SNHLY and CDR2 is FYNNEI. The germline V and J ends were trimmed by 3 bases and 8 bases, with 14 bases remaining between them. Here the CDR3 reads CASSEEAELHEQFF. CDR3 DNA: TGTGCCAGCAGTGAGGAAGCCGAATTGCATGAGCAGTTCTTC.

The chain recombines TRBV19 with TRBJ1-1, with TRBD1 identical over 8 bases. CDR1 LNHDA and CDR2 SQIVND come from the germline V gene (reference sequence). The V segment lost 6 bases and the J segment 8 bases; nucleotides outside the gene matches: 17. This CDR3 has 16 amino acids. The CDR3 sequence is CASRSKGQGAFVEAFF. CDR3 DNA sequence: TGTGCCAGTAGGTCTAAGGGTCAGGGGGCCTTCGTCGAAGCTTTCTTT.